This T cell receptor (beta chain) was sequenced for a study of long-term antiretroviral therapy in people with HIV. Researchers ran immunoSEQ v3.0 at survey level. Only in-frame clones appear in the TCRdb table, and some are missing; sequencing was by immunoSEQ multiplex PCR. The sample includes over 30,000 clones, 70% to 80% seen only once; the top ten take roughly 7.1%. Germline V lookup: CDR1 SGHVS, CDR2 FNYEAQ. The CDR3 consists of 16 residues. The V and J ends lost 0 bases and 4 bases, in that order; junction bases with no gene match: 5. The sequencing used unsorted PBMCs, collected 2 years after starting antiretroviral therapy. The source is a woman in her forties or fifties with HIV. This chain links TRBV7-6 with TRBJ2-3, with TRBD2 matching 9 bases. The CDR3, as DNA: TGTGCCAGCAGCTTAGCGATAGCGGGGGCCGCAGATACGCAGTATTTT. This gives the protein CASSLAIAGAADTQYF.